Sequencing of this TCR beta chain was carried out in a study of blood T cell repertoires in COVID-19 (dated by TCRdb to between 2020 and 2021). A note on the overall study: Samples from collaborators originated in the United States, Italy and Spain and spanned both the acute and convalescent phases of COVID-19. The material from the prospective study consisted of cDNA or gDNA derived from T cells, B-cell-depleted T cells, or PBMCs. Deeply sampled blood TCRbeta repertoires from subjects exposed to, actively infected with, or recovered from COVID-19 were included in the dataset. The repertoires were made available in a free public database intended to serve as a resource for research on the immune response to SARS-CoV-2. Samples came from the ongoing ImmuneRACE study (first 160 participants) plus 1,254 subjects from 6 global collaborators. Nearly every sample came with metadata listing a de-identified subject ID, COVID-19 status, age in years and sex. Where available, HLA class I and class II types were obtained from metadata supplied by the sample provider rather than from assay-based typing. Overall study outcomes, separate from this receptor: The amount of clinical and demographic metadata varied by source and participant and was provided uncurated.

Counted from cysteine to phenylalanine, this CDR3 has 15 amino acids. Just the 45-base CDR3 DNA is kept, in frame starting at base 1. Germline trimming: 6 bases from V, 4 bases from J; junction bases outside gene matches: 8. Via the germline V gene, CDR1 is MNHEY and CDR2 SVGAGI. One collaborating source in Seattle enrolled patients during active infection and followed them longitudinally through the course of disease. The collaborating institutions used their own protocols to collect whole blood in K2EDTA tubes. For TCRbeta analysis, collaborator samples were shipped as frozen whole blood, as isolated PBMCs, or as DNA extracted from either sample type. On this clone: What this receptor recognizes is not known. The input lacks base qualities; no much larger clone sits a single base away.

TCRbeta CDR3 regions were amplified from genomic DNA by means of the immunoSEQ Assay, a bias-controlled multiplex PCR. Regarding the original processing steps: The number of nucleated cells in each sample was estimated from the amplification of reference gene primers within the assay. Sequence reads were collapsed and filtered to measure the absolute abundance of every unique TCRbeta CDR3 rearrangement. For each sample, productive Simpson clonality was calculated as the square root of Simpson's diversity index over productive rearrangements. In TCRdb, the immuneACCESS table is reduced to in-frame sequences with V and J assigned. These tables do not hold every clone; where another copy was compared, an unresolved V gene accounts for under half, and the others remain unexplained. That table furnishes V, J and clone size, whereas the DNA furnished D and trimming. The sample table holds some 390,000 clones, of which around nine tenths were seen once. The ten largest clones take up about 1.6% of the sample.

The TCR sequence derives from a woman aged 40 to 49 with COVID-19, enrolled during active disease. The material sequenced was peripheral blood. The V gene is TRBV6-5 and the J gene is TRBJ1-5; the central 8 bases match TRBD1. The bases read TGTGCCAGCAGACCGGACAGGGTTCAGAATCAGCCCCAGCATTTT. This is translated as CASRPDRVQNQPQHF.